This is a list of T cell receptor beta chains from one sample in a study of blood T cells in healthy people across ages. TCRdb re-called the 5' RACE reads with MiXCR, one entry per CDR3 protein. Among about 780,000 distinct CDR3 sequences listed, 46% were seen once. What was sequenced was blood. Every receptor here comes from a man older than 75 in good health. The CDR3 runs from the conserved cysteine through the conserved F or W. The D gene is left open where the match is weak. The size entry is marked missing in some rows and otherwise reads once, few, many or a size class.

size: NA
V: TRBV7-2
D: TRBD1
J: TRBJ1-2
CDR3: CASSPGTGINYGCTF
DNA: TGTGCCAGCAGCCCCGGGACAGGGATTAACTATGGCTGCACCTTC

size: NA
V: TRBV28
D: TRBD2
J: TRBJ2-3
CDR3: CASTRAGYADTQYF
DNA: TGTGCCAGCACTAGAGCGGGGTACGCAGATACGCAGTATTTT

size: NA
V: TRBV20-1
D: NA
J: TRBJ2-1
CDR3: CSAPSGAASYNEQFF
DNA: TGCAGTGCCCCCTCGGGAGCAGCCTCCTACAATGAGCAGTTCTTC

size: NA
V: TRBV7-8
D: NA
J: TRBJ2-3
CDR3: CASSPTPGLPDTQYF
DNA: TGTGCCAGCAGCCCCACCCCCGGACTACCCGATACGCAGTATTTT

size: NA
V: TRBV18
D: NA
J: TRBJ2-2
CDR3: CASSPPQQNTGELFF
DNA: TGTGCCAGCTCACCCCCCCAGCAGAACACCGGGGAGCTGTTTTTT

size: once
V: TRBV29-1
D: NA
J: TRBJ2-2
CDR3: CSVASLTGELFF
DNA: TGCAGCGTTGCCAGTCTAACCGGGGAGCTGTTTTTT

size: NA
V: TRBV20-1
D: TRBD1
J: TRBJ1-6
CDR3: CSARDVGTGDNSPLHF
DNA: TGCAGTGCTAGAGATGTTGGGACAGGGGATAATTCACCCCTCCACTTT

size: few
V: TRBV18
D: TRBD1
J: TRBJ2-7
CDR3: CASSPFLRDRYSYEQYF
DNA: TGTGCCAGCTCACCGTTTCTTCGGGACAGGTACTCCTACGAGCAGTACTTC

size: NA
V: TRBV11-3
D: TRBD1
J: TRBJ2-3
CDR3: CASSPIGTARGDTQYF
DNA: TGTGCCAGCAGCCCTATCGGGACAGCCAGGGGAGATACGCAGTATTTT

size: NA
V: TRBV5-1
D: TRBD1
J: TRBJ2-6
CDR3: CASSKIPGTGSSGANVLTF
DNA: TGCGCCAGCAGCAAGATTCCCGGGACAGGGAGCTCTGGGGCCAACGTCCTGACTTTC

size: NA
V: TRBV24-1
D: NA
J: TRBJ2-6
CDR3: CATSGDGTAGANVLTF
DNA: TGTGCCACCAGTGGAGACGGAACTGCTGGGGCCAACGTCCTGACTTTC

size: few
V: TRBV4-2
D: NA
J: TRBJ2-7
CDR3: CASSQEVGRGYEQYF
DNA: TGTGCCAGCAGCCAGGAGGTAGGGCGAGGCTACGAGCAGTACTTC

size: NA
V: TRBV10-1
D: NA
J: TRBJ2-7
CDR3: CASSVGGQGANEQYF
DNA: TGCGCCAGCAGTGTGGGTGGTCAGGGCGCCAATGAGCAGTACTTC

size: few
V: TRBV7-2
D: NA
J: TRBJ2-1
CDR3: CASSLNGGNEQFF
DNA: TGTGCCAGCAGCTTAAACGGCGGGAATGAGCAGTTCTTC

size: NA
V: TRBV20-1
D: NA
J: TRBJ2-1
CDR3: CSARDPPQFF
DNA: TGCAGTGCTAGAGATCCGCCACAGTTCTTC

size: NA
V: TRBV20-1
D: TRBD2
J: TRBJ2-1
CDR3: CSASGLAGTYNEQFF
DNA: TGCAGTGCTAGTGGACTAGCGGGGACCTACAATGAGCAGTTCTTC

size: NA
V: TRBV12-3/TRBV12-4
D: NA
J: TRBJ1-5
CDR3: CASSSLGTANQPQHF
DNA: TGTGCCAGCAGTTCCCTCGGGACCGCTAATCAGCCCCAGCATTTT

size: few
V: TRBV20-1
D: NA
J: TRBJ1-2
CDR3: CSVERPPNYGYTF
DNA: TGCAGTGTAGAGCGTCCCCCCAACTATGGCTACACCTTC

size: NA
V: TRBV18
D: NA
J: TRBJ2-5
CDR3: CASSPNPQETQYF
DNA: TGTGCCAGCTCACCTAATCCGCAAGAGACCCAGTACTTC

size: NA
V: TRBV7-2
D: NA
J: TRBJ2-5
CDR3: CASSLHVSGQTQYF
DNA: TGTGCCAGCAGCTTACATGTGAGTGGGCAGACGCAGTACTTC

size: NA
V: TRBV29-1
D: TRBD1
J: TRBJ1-1
CDR3: CSVEGLGTGDTEAFF
DNA: TGCAGCGTTGAAGGTCTTGGGACAGGAGACACTGAAGCTTTCTTT

size: few
V: TRBV3-1
D: NA
J: TRBJ2-7
CDR3: CASSQVAEQYF
DNA: TGTGCCAGCAGCCAAGTGGCCGAACAGTACTTC

size: NA
V: TRBV7-9
D: NA
J: TRBJ1-1
CDR3: CASSPSRGNTEAFF
DNA: TGTGCCAGCAGCCCCTCCCGAGGTAACACTGAAGCTTTCTTT

size: NA
V: TRBV12-3/TRBV12-4
D: NA
J: TRBJ1-4
CDR3: CASSLNRAEKLFF
DNA: TGTGCCAGCAGTTTGAACAGGGCCGAAAAACTGTTTTTT

size: many
V: TRBV21-1
D: NA
J: TRBJ2-1
CDR3: CASSNGTGVSDEQFF
DNA: TGTGCCAGCAGCAACGGGACAGGGGTGTCAGATGAGCAGTTCTTC

size: NA
V: TRBV27
D: NA
J: TRBJ2-1
CDR3: CASSLNPLETNEQFF
DNA: TGTGCCAGCAGTTTGAATCCACTAGAAACCAATGAGCAGTTCTTC

size: NA
V: TRBV20-1
D: NA
J: TRBJ1-5
CDR3: CSASSGFNQPQHF
DNA: TGCAGTGCTAGTTCCGGGTTCAATCAGCCCCAGCATTTT

size: many
V: TRBV12-3/TRBV12-4
D: TRBD2
J: TRBJ2-7
CDR3: CASSFGTSGTYEQYF
DNA: TGTGCCAGCAGCTTCGGGACTAGCGGGACCTACGAGCAGTACTTC

size: many
V: TRBV6-2/TRBV6-3
D: TRBD2
J: TRBJ2-1
CDR3: CASSPRASGLSYNEQFF
DNA: TGTGCCAGCAGTCCCCGGGCTAGCGGCCTCTCCTACAATGAGCAGTTCTTC

size: many
V: TRBV28
D: NA
J: TRBJ1-6
CDR3: CASSLNNSPLHF
DNA: TGTGCCAGCAGCTTAAATAATTCACCCCTCCACTTT

size: NA
V: TRBV28
D: TRBD1
J: TRBJ2-3
CDR3: CARSLQGASGRTDTQYF
DNA: TGTGCCAGAAGTTTACAGGGGGCCTCGGGTCGCACAGATACGCAGTATTTT

size: many
V: TRBV12-3/TRBV12-4
D: NA
J: TRBJ2-5
CDR3: CASSASREIETQYF
DNA: TGTGCCAGCAGTGCCTCACGGGAGATAGAGACCCAGTACTTC

size: NA
V: TRBV20-1
D: TRBD2
J: TRBJ2-7
CDR3: CSARPTSGGSYEQYF
DNA: TGCAGTGCTAGACCGACTAGCGGGGGCTCCTACGAGCAGTACTTC

size: NA
V: TRBV30
D: TRBD1
J: TRBJ2-7
CDR3: CAWSGGQDYYEQYF
DNA: TGTGCCTGGAGTGGGGGACAGGACTACTACGAGCAGTACTTC

size: NA
V: TRBV27
D: TRBD1
J: TRBJ2-7
CDR3: CASKRGQESSYEQYF
DNA: TGTGCCAGCAAAAGAGGACAGGAGAGCTCCTACGAGCAGTACTTC

size: many
V: TRBV5-1
D: NA
J: TRBJ2-3
CDR3: CASSFPGTDTQYF
DNA: TGCGCCAGCAGCTTCCCGGGTACAGATACGCAGTATTTT

size: NA
V: TRBV24-1
D: NA
J: TRBJ2-5
CDR3: CATSDPWGRNGETQYF
DNA: TGTGCCACCAGTGACCCCTGGGGGAGGAACGGAGAGACCCAGTACTTC